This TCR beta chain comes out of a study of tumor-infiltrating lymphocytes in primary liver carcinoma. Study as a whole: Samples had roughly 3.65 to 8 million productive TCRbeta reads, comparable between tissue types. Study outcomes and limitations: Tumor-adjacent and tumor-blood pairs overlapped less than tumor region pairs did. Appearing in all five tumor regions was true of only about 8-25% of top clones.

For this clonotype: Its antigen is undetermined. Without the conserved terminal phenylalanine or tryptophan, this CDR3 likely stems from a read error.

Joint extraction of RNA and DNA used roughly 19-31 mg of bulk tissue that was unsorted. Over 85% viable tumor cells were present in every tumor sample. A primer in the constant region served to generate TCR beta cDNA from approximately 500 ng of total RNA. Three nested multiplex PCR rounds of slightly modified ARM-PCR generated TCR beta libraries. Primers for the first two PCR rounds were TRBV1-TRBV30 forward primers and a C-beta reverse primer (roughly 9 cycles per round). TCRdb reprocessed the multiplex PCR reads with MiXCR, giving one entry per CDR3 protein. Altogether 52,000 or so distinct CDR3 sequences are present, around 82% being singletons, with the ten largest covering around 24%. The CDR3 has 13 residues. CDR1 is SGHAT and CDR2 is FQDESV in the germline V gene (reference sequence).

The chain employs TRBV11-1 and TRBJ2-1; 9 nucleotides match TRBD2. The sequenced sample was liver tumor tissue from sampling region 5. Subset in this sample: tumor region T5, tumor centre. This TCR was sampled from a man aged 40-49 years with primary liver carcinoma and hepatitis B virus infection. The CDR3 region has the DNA TGTGCTAACAGCGCGGGAGGGCCGAATGAGCAGTTCCTC. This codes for CANSAGGPNEQFL.